The 10 T cell receptor beta chains listed next were all sequenced from one sample in a study of tumor-infiltrating lymphocytes in primary liver carcinoma. Unsorted whole blood supplied the blood RNA, and germline DNA was isolated too. TCR beta cDNA was reverse-transcribed from about 500 ng of total RNA. The reaction used a constant-region primer and ProtoScript II reverse transcriptase. Researchers made the TCR beta libraries by running three nested multiplex PCR rounds with slightly modified ARM-PCR. Rounds one and two of PCR, each of 9 to 11 cycles, were primed with TRBV1-TRBV30 forward primers and a C-beta reverse primer. TCRdb reprocessed the multiplex PCR reads with MiXCR, giving one entry per CDR3 protein. The sample contains fewer than 400,000 distinct CDR3 sequences, less than 75% of which appear only once. Sequenced: peripheral blood. The receptors were sampled from a middle-aged man with primary liver carcinoma and hepatitis B virus infection.

Details on this clonotype: At one end, the junction sequence differs from germline, possibly due to a read error. The chain has TRBV11-2 and TRBJ2-2, with D maybe TRBD2 (5 bases). The CDR3 is 15 amino acids. The germline V gene has CDR1 SGHAT and CDR2 FQNNGV. The CDR3 spells CTSGPPDPFPGELFF. Written as DNA, the CDR3 is TGTACCAGCGGCCCACCAGACCCTTTCCCCGGGGAGCTGTTTTTT.

To note about this clonotype: A much more abundant neighbour one base away suggests this may be a read error. Likely a read error: the CDR3 ends without its conserved phenylalanine or tryptophan. The V gene is TRBV6-1, the J gene TRBJ2-7, with 9 bases lining up with TRBD2. Losses at the gene ends were 5 bases for V and 3 bases for J; bases not matched to a gene: 8. The CDR3 runs to 15 residues. CDR1 is MNHNS, CDR2 SASEGT, per germline. This chain's CDR3 is CASSPIAGVGYEQYS. CDR3 coding DNA: TGTGCCAGCAGTCCTATAGCGGGAGTCGGCTACGAGCAGTACTCC.

This clonotype was recorded a few times. Germline is not matched at one junction end, which may reflect a read error. CDR3 sequence: CTSSQGDRAGYNEKLFF. CDR3 in DNA: TGCACCAGCAGCCAAGGTGATAGGGCCGGCTATAATGAAAAACTGTTTTTT. This chain links TRBV4-1 with TRBJ1-4; no reliable D call. The CDR3 consists of 17 residues. Germline CDR1 reads MGHRA; CDR2 reads YSYEKL.

As for this clonotype: The germline gene is not matched at one end of the junction; a read error may be the cause. V and J are TRBV30 and TRBJ2-7; perhaps TRBD2 as D (6 bases). The CDR3 extends over 13 amino acids. Germline CDR1 reads GTSNPN; CDR2 reads SVGIG (reference sequence). The CDR3 DNA sequence: TGTCCCTGGAATGGGGGGAGCTCCTACGAGCAGTACTTC. Protein: CPWNGGSSYEQYF.

This clonotype occurred once. Here the CDR3 omits its conserved ending phenylalanine or tryptophan, so a read error is the likely source. The chain is built from TRBV6-2 or TRBV6-3 and TRBJ1-2; tentatively, D is TRBD1 (6 bases). Per the germline V gene, CDR1 is MNHEY and CDR2 is SVGEGT. The CDR3 is made up of 14 amino acids. Trimming stripped 5 bases from V and 5 bases from J, with 15 bases between. Here the CDR3 DNA reads TGTGCCAGCAGTCTACAGGGTTTCCTATATGGCTACACCTTA. Protein: CASSLQGFLYGYTL.

The chain joins TRBV28 to TRBJ2-7, with D hard to call. V was shortened by 3 bases and J by 0 bases, with 12 bases between the two germline ends. The CDR3 loop spans 15 amino acids. Germline V gene lookup returns CDR1 MDHEN and CDR2 SYDVKM. The CDR3 sequence: CASSFRGLSSYEQYF. Written as DNA, the CDR3 is TGTGCCAGCAGTTTCCGTGGTTTGAGCTCCTACGAGCAGTACTTC. Full variable domain (missing parts from reference TRBV28 and TRBJ2-7): DVKVTQSSRYLVKRTGEKVFLECVQDMDHENMFWYRQDPGLGLRLIYFSYDVKMKEKGDIPEGYSVSREKKERFSLILESASTNQTSMYLCASSFRGLSSYEQYFGPGTRLTVT.

In regard to this clonotype: The germline gene is not matched at one end of the junction; a read error may be the cause. This chain uses TRBV29-1 with TRBJ1-2; D perhaps matches TRBD1 (5 bases). Germline V gene data show CDR1 as SQVTM and CDR2 as ANQGSEA. The CDR3 is 13 amino acids. The CDR3 spells CSVEDTRVHGYAF. In DNA form, the CDR3 reads TGCAGCGTTGAAGACACCAGGGTTCATGGCTACGCCTTC.

V and J are TRBV10-2 and TRBJ2-7; 10 positions agree with TRBD1. Germline V gene lookup returns CDR1 WSHSY and CDR2 SAAADI. This CDR3 spans 14 amino acids. V shed 10 bases and J 5 bases; nucleotides not matched to a gene: 11. The CDR3 region is CANSRDRGIDEQYV. The DNA of the CDR3 is TGCGCCAACAGCCGGGACAGGGGTATCGACGAGCAGTACGTC.

Turning to this clonotype: A much more abundant neighbour one base away suggests this may be a read error. The CDR3 does not end in the conserved phenylalanine or tryptophan, so this is likely a read error. The J gene is TRBJ1-5, the V gene TRBV6-5, with TRBD1 as a possible D gene (5 bases). Trimming left V 5 bases short and J 3 bases short, with 8 bases between. CDR1 and CDR2 from the germline V gene are MNHEY and SVGAGI. The CDR3 spans 13 residues. The CDR3 loop is CASSRDPNQPQHY. The CDR3 DNA reads as TGTGCCAGCAGTCGGGACCCCAATCAGCCCCAGCATTAT.

Remarks on this clonotype: This clone may be a read error of a much larger clone one base away. The chain employs TRBV4-1 and TRBJ1-1; D may be TRBD1 (6 bases). The CDR3 is made up of 13 amino acids. Germline V gives CDR1 MGHRA, CDR2 YSYEKL. The CDR3 sequence: CASSVRQDTRASF. The CDR3 nucleotides read TGCGCCAGCAGCGTCCGACAGGACACCCGAGCTTCCTTT.